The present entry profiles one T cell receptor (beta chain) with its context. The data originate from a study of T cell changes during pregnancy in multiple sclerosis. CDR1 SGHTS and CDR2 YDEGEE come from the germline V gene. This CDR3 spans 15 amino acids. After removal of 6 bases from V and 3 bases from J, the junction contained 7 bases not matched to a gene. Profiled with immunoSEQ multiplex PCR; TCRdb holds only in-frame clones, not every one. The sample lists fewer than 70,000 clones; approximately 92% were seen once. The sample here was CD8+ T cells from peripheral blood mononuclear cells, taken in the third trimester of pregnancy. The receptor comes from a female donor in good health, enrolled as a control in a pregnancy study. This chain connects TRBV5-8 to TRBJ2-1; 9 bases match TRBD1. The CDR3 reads CASTTGTGLYNEQFF. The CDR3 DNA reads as TGTGCCAGCACCACCGGGACAGGGCTCTACAATGAGCAGTTCTTC.